A single sample is the source of the 29 T cell receptor beta chains below, sequenced in a study of cytomegalovirus exposure and HLA in healthy donors. Produced via immunoSEQ multiplex PCR; TCRdb's table is partial and in-frame only. This table holds 200,000 to 250,000 clones, roughly 89% found once. The sequenced material came from PBMCs. The receptors come from a man aged 18 to 29 in good health and CMV-seronegative.

The genes are TRBV19 and TRBJ1-5, with 9 bases fitting TRBD1. This CDR3 has 14 residues. V lost 8 bases and J lost 7; bases outside the gene matches: 9. The germline V gene has CDR1 LNHDA and CDR2 SQIVND (reference sequence). In DNA, the CDR3 is TGTGCCAGTCACGACAGGGGGTTAGGACAGCCCCAGCATTTT. It translates to CASHDRGLGQPQHF.

CDR3: CAIQFANTGELFF. Written as DNA, the CDR3 is TGTGCCATTCAGTTCGCGAACACCGGGGAGCTGTTTTTT. The genes are TRBV19 and TRBJ2-2; D gene unclear. The V end lost 10 bases, the J end lost 0 bases, and 9 bases lay between the germline ends. The germline V gene encodes CDR1 LNHDA and CDR2 SQIVND (reference sequence). There are 13 residues in the CDR3.

This chain joins TRBV5-1 and TRBJ1-1, with 9 bases identical to TRBD1. The CDR3 consists of 14 residues. V lost 2 bases, J lost 5 bases, and 4 bases stayed unmatched. Germline V gene data show CDR1 as SGHRS and CDR2 as YFSETQ. The CDR3: CASSLTGQGTEAFF. For the CDR3, the DNA is TGCGCCAGCAGCTTAACCGGACAGGGGACTGAAGCTTTCTTT.

The rearrangement joins TRBV30 to TRBJ2-5; D gene ambiguous. CDR1 and CDR2 (germline): GTSNPN, SVGIG (reference sequence). This CDR3 has 12 amino acids. V lost 3 bases and J lost 5, with 10 bases in between. CDR3 nucleotides: TGTGCCTGGAGCGAACATGGTGAGACCCAGTACTTC. Translation: CAWSEHGETQYF.

Here the CDR3 reads CASSQEVTGDQPQHF. DNA for the CDR3: TGCGCCAGCAGCCAAGAGGTGACAGGGGATCAGCCCCAGCATTTT. This chain joins TRBV4-1 and TRBJ1-5; 8 bases are a match to TRBD1. This CDR3 comprises 15 residues. CDR1 MGHRA and CDR2 YSYEKL come from the germline V gene. The V and J ends lost 0 bases and 5 bases, in that order; junction bases with no gene match: 3.

This chain uses TRBV7-9 with TRBJ2-5, with D possibly being TRBD2 (5 bases). CDR1 and CDR2 (germline): SEHNR, FQNEAQ (reference sequence). The CDR3 extends over 12 amino acids. V was pared by 5 bases and J by 9 bases, with 13 bases between. The CDR3 DNA sequence: TGTGCCAGCAGCCCTGGCGGCGGGCCCCAGTACTTC. Translated: CASSPGGGPQYF. The whole variable domain, remainder taken from reference TRBV7-9 and TRBJ2-5, is DTGVSQNPRHKITKRGQNVTFRCDPISEHNRLYWYRQTLGQGPEFLTYFQNEAQLEKSRLLSDRFSAERPKGSFSTLEIQRTEQGDSAMYLCASSPGGGPQYFGPGTRLLVL.

The chain has TRBV7-9 and TRBJ2-7; maybe TRBD2 (5 bases). Trimming cost V 3 bases and J 0 bases, with 12 bases left between them. The CDR3 is made up of 15 amino acids. The germline V gene has CDR1 SEHNR and CDR2 FQNEAQ (reference sequence). CDR3 DNA sequence: TGTGCCAGCAGCTTTGAACTTGGGAGCTCCTACGAGCAGTACTTC. This sequence encodes CASSFELGSSYEQYF.

This clone has at least ten counts. The junction departs from germline at one end; a sequencing error may be responsible. V gene TRBV23-1 combines with J gene TRBJ1-2; D possibly corresponds to TRBD1 (6 bases). TRBV23-1 is an open reading frame whose function is uncertain. The CDR3 contains 10 residues. CDR3 amino acids: CASRFSGADF. In DNA form, the CDR3 reads TGCGCCAGCAGATTCTCAGGGGCCGACTTC.

This CDR3 is CASNGALAGFGELFF. CDR3 DNA: TGTGCCAGCAATGGGGCACTAGCGGGGTTTGGGGAGCTGTTTTTT. This rearrangement joins TRBV2 to TRBJ2-2, with TRBD2 identical over 10 bases. The CDR3 consists of 15 residues. Trimming removed 7 bases from V and 8 bases from J; junction bases left unmatched: 10. Germline V CDR1 and CDR2: SNHLY, FYNNEI.

The chain joins TRBV6-1 to TRBJ2-3; D might be TRBD2 (5 bases). The CDR3 contains 17 residues. V lost 2 bases and J lost 0, with 15 bases in between. Germline CDR1 is MNHNS and CDR2 is SASEGT. CDR3 in DNA: TGTGCCAGCAGTGAATCCCTTAGGGAGACTAGCACAGATACGCAGTATTTT. It translates to CASSESLRETSTDTQYF.

CDR3 in amino acids: CASSYTTSGHDNEQFF. CDR3 bases: TGCGCCAGCAGTTATACAACGAGCGGGCACGACAATGAGCAGTTCTTC. The chain combines TRBV5-1 with TRBJ2-1; a possible D gene is TRBD2 (6 bases). Trimming took off 5 bases at V and 5 bases at J, with 20 bases between the two ends. Germline V gives CDR1 SGHRS, CDR2 YFSETQ. This CDR3 is built from 16 residues. Variable domain in full (rest from reference TRBV5-1 and TRBJ2-1): KAGVTQTPRYLIKTRGQQVTLSCSPISGHRSVSWYQQTPGQGLQFLFEYFSETQRNKGNFPGRFSGRQFSNSRSEMNVSTLELGDSALYLCASSYTTSGHDNEQFFGPGTRLTVL.

The chain is built from TRBV2 and TRBJ2-7, with 7 nucleotides matching TRBD1. With 10 bases clipped from V and 0 bases from J, the junction kept 9 bases outside the gene matches. CDR1 is SNHLY and CDR2 is FYNNEI in the germline V gene. The CDR3 extends over 14 amino acids. The CDR3 DNA reads TGTGCCACTAGTGAACAGGGGATCTCCTACGAGCAGTACTTC. Protein sequence: CATSEQGISYEQYF.

The chain employs TRBV28 and TRBJ2-1, with D possibly being TRBD1 (5 bases). Germline lookup yields CDR1 MDHEN and CDR2 SYDVKM. V was trimmed by 7 bases and J by 5 bases, leaving 15 bases between them. The CDR3 is made up of 14 amino acids. The CDR3 loop is CASKSQGSHNEQFF. DNA of the CDR3: TGTGCCAGCAAGTCCCAGGGCAGCCACAATGAGCAGTTCTTC.

The chain links TRBV6-5 to TRBJ1-2; maybe TRBD1 (6 bases). The V end lost 6 bases, the J end lost 8 bases, and 19 bases lay between the germline ends. The CDR3 has 14 amino acids. CDR1 and CDR2 (germline): MNHEY, SVGAGI. This CDR3 reads CASRRHTGSEGYTF. CDR3 in DNA: TGTGCCAGCAGAAGACACACAGGGTCGGAAGGCTACACCTTC.

Only one count was recorded for this clone. The chain has TRBV18 and TRBJ1-1; D unclear. In germline, CDR1 is KGHSH, CDR2 LQKENI. The CDR3 spans 13 residues. V was clipped by 3 bases and J by 1 base, with 6 bases between them. CDR3: CASSPRQNTEAFF. CDR3 bases: TGTGCCAGCTCACCCAGACAGAACACTGAAGCTTTCTTT.

This clone was seen more than once but under ten times. The chain uses TRBV5-6 and TRBJ1-3; 8 nucleotides line up with TRBD1. CDR1 is SGHDT and CDR2 is YYEEEE in the germline V gene. The junction had 5 bases not matched to a gene; V was cut back by 5 bases and J by 4 bases. This CDR3 region has 14 residues. CDR3 nucleotide sequence: TGTGCCAGCAGTGACAGGGGAGGAGGAAACACCATATATTTT. This encodes CASSDRGGGNTIYF. Drawing the rest from reference TRBV5-6 and TRBJ1-3, the complete variable domain is DAGVTQSPTHLIKTRGQQVTLRCSPKSGHDTVSWYQQALGQGPQFIFQYYEEEERQRGNFPDRFSGHQFPNYSSELNVNALLLGDSALYLCASSDRGGGNTIYFGEGSWLTVV.

V is TRBV9 and J is TRBJ2-1; 9 nucleotides align to TRBD2. The V gene's germline CDR1 is SGDLS and CDR2 YYNGEE. The CDR3 is 15 amino acids. After removal of 4 bases from V and 9 bases from J, the junction contained 11 bases not matched to a gene. The CDR3: CASSFTGTSLSEQFF. The DNA of the CDR3 is TGTGCCAGCAGCTTCACCGGGACTAGCCTCTCTGAGCAGTTCTTC.

The chain joins TRBV25-1 to TRBJ2-3; 8 bases are a match to TRBD1. V shed 4 bases and J 3 bases; nucleotides not matched to a gene: 12. The V gene's germline CDR1 is MGHDK and CDR2 SYGVNS. This CDR3 region has 17 residues. The CDR3 coding sequence is TGTGCCAGCAGTGCCCTGCCGGGACAGGAGGTTACAGATACGCAGTATTTT. Translating it yields CASSALPGQEVTDTQYF.

The V and J genes are TRBV5-1 and TRBJ2-3, with 7 bases aligning to TRBD1. This CDR3 has 14 residues. The germline gives CDR1 SGHRS, CDR2 YFSETQ. V gave up 1 base and J gave up 6 bases; unmatched junction bases: 5. CDR3 sequence: CASSLRQGVDTQYF. In DNA form, the CDR3 reads TGCGCCAGCAGCTTGAGGCAGGGGGTGGATACGCAGTATTTT.

The genes are TRBV28 and TRBJ1-4; a weak D match, TRBD1 (6 bases). Germline CDR1 reads MDHEN; CDR2 reads SYDVKM. The CDR3 spans 13 residues. Trimming took off 6 bases at V and 4 bases at J, with 9 bases between the two ends. In DNA form, the CDR3 reads TGTGCCAGCAGACAGGGATATAATGAAAAACTGTTTTTT. It is translated as CASRQGYNEKLFF.

V is TRBV4-1 and J is TRBJ2-3, with TRBD2 identical over 12 bases. Germline V gives CDR1 MGHRA, CDR2 YSYEKL. V lost 1 base, J lost 2 bases, and 16 bases stayed unmatched. This CDR3 has 21 amino acids. CDR3 bases: TGCGCCAGCAGCCAAGCACCGGGACAGCCGGGACTAGCGGGTTCCACAGATACGCAGTATTTT. Its protein product is CASSQAPGQPGLAGSTDTQYF.

The J gene is TRBJ2-7, the V gene TRBV11-2, with D possibly being TRBD2 (5 bases). The CDR3 spans 13 residues. V gave up 5 bases and J gave up 1 base, with 9 bases separating them. Germline CDR1 and CDR2: SGHAT and FQNNGV. Here the CDR3 DNA reads TGTGCCAGCAGCGCGGACTGGTCCTACGAGCAGTACTTC. Its protein product is CASSADWSYEQYF.

V usage is TRBV9 and J usage is TRBJ2-2; D perhaps matches TRBD2 (6 bases). Trimming took off 3 bases at V and 1 base at J, with 16 bases between the two ends. CDR3 length equals 17 residues. Germline CDR1 reads SGDLS; CDR2 reads YYNGEE. The CDR3 DNA follows: TGTGCCAGCAGCGAGCGGATACTAGCTTTGAACACCGGGGAGCTGTTTTTT. Translating it yields CASSERILALNTGELFF.

The genes are TRBV7-2 and TRBJ1-1, with TRBD1 as a possible D gene (5 bases). V dropped 3 bases and J dropped 7 bases, with 18 bases sitting between them. CDR1 is SGHTA and CDR2 is FQGNSA in the germline V gene. The CDR3 runs to 15 residues. CDR3 in amino acids: CASSFGSGMGGEAFF. CDR3 bases: TGTGCCAGCAGCTTTGGTTCAGGGATGGGGGGTGAAGCTTTCTTT. The full variable domain, in which reference TRBV7-2 and TRBJ1-1 provide the parts outside the CDR3, is GAGVSQSPSNKVTEKGKDVELRCDPISGHTALYWYRQSLGQGLEFLIYFQGNSAPDKSGLPSDRFSAERTGGSVSTLTIQRTQQEDSAVYLCASSFGSGMGGEAFFGQGTRLTVV.

This clone turned up a few times. The chain employs TRBV28 and TRBJ1-2; 9 nucleotides match TRBD1. The junction had 13 bases not matched to a gene; V was cut back by 6 bases and J by 14 bases. CDR1 and CDR2 (germline): MDHEN, SYDVKM. The CDR3 spans 13 residues. The CDR3 bases are TGTGCCAGCAGCCCCGGGGGAATTGGGACAGGGACCTTC. This codes for CASSPGGIGTGTF.

This chain links TRBV18 with TRBJ2-5; D unresolved. Per the germline V gene, CDR1 is KGHSH and CDR2 is LQKENI. V was shortened by 0 bases and J by 2 bases, with 10 bases between the two germline ends. This CDR3 contains 15 residues. DNA for the CDR3: TGTGCCAGCTCACCACCGGGCAGGCAGCAAGAGACCCAGTACTTC. It yields the protein CASSPPGRQQETQYF.

In DNA, the CDR3 is TGTGCCAGCAGTCCCGACATAAACTATGGCTACACCTTC. Residues: CASSPDINYGYTF. The chain is built from TRBV9 and TRBJ1-2, with no clear D. Trimming shortened V by 5 bases and J by 2 bases, and 10 bases separated the two germline ends. This CDR3 region has 13 residues. CDR1 is SGDLS and CDR2 is YYNGEE in the germline V gene.

The chain carries TRBV2 and TRBJ1-2; D gene ambiguous. Trimming shortened V by 1 base and J by 7 bases, and 10 bases separated the two germline ends. The germline CDR1 and CDR2 sequences are SNHLY and FYNNEI. The CDR3 contains 13 residues. CDR3 region: CASSEGAGGGYTF. CDR3 nucleotides: TGTGCCAGCAGTGAAGGAGCCGGAGGTGGCTACACCTTC.

The genes are TRBV30 and TRBJ1-4; 7 nucleotides match TRBD1. The CDR3 runs to 14 residues. Per germline, CDR1 GTSNPN and CDR2 SVGIG (reference sequence). With 1 base clipped from V and 8 bases from J, the junction kept 7 bases outside the gene matches. CDR3 sequence: CAWSADAGGEKLFF. Written as DNA, the CDR3 is TGTGCCTGGAGTGCGGACGCAGGGGGAGAAAAACTGTTTTTT. The complete variable domain, with remaining parts taken from reference TRBV30 and TRBJ1-4, reads SQTIHQWPATLVQPVGSPLSLECTVEGTSNPNLYWYRQAAGRGLQLLFYSVGIGQISSEVPQNLSASRPQDRQFILSSKKLLLSDSGFYLCAWSADAGGEKLFFGSGTQLSVL.